Detailed here is one T cell receptor (beta chain). Its antigen remains unknown. The CDR3 length is 17 residues. Trimming cost V 8 bases and J 2 bases; bases outside gene matches: 14. Germline V gives CDR1 SGHAT, CDR2 FQNNGV. The sample originates from a study of graft-versus-host responses after intestinal transplantation. On the study more broadly: Multivisceral, liver-intestinal, or isolated intestinal grafts went to recipients.

TCRdb keeps only in-frame clones here, not all; method: immunoSEQ multiplex PCR. The data contain 80,000 to 95,000 clones, approximately 90% of them singletons. Findings and caveats of the study: Allograft graft-versus-host to host-versus-graft clonal ratios ran high in patients with graft-donor T cell macrochimerism. Among recipient marrow samples, GvH clones were found; some appeared first in ileum or blood.

The J gene is TRBJ2-2, the V gene TRBV11-2; TRBD2 matches 7 bases. The source was unstimulated CD4+ T cells sorted from spleen or lymph node cells, collected before transplant. This clonotype was sampled from a human donor who was the organ donor for an intestinal transplant. CDR3 sequence: CASAPPGWGGNTGELFF. Here the CDR3 DNA reads TGTGCCAGCGCCCCACCCGGGTGGGGGGGAAACACCGGGGAGCTGTTTTTT.